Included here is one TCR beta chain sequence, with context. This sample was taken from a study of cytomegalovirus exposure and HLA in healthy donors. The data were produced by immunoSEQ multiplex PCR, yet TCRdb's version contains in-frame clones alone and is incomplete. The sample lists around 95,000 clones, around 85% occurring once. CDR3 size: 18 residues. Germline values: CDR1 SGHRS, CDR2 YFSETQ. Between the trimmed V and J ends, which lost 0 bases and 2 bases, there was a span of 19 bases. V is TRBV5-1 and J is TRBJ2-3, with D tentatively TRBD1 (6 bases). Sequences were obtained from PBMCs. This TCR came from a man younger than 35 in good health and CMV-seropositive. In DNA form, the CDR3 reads TGCGCCAGCAGCTTGGAACAGGGAATAGGCCTGATCACAGATACGCAGTATTTT. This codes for CASSLEQGIGLITDTQYF.